The 9 T cell receptor beta chains reported below all come from one sample, sequenced in a study of CD8 T cells in Susac syndrome. An amount of RNA that ranged from about 0.45 to 1 ug was reverse transcribed with random hexamers. TCRdb independently ran MiXCR on the immunoSEQ multiplex PCR reads; one entry per CDR3 protein. The repertoire includes over 150,000 distinct CDR3 sequences, roughly 94% of them detected once, and around 0.1% sits in the top ten. The sequencing sample was made of CD4+ T cells from PBMCs. The receptors stem from a human donor with Susac syndrome.

The chain links TRBV19 to TRBJ1-1; D may be TRBD1 (5 bases). Germline V gene data show CDR1 as LNHDA and CDR2 as SQIVND (reference sequence). Trimming removed 2 bases at V and 4 bases at J, with 11 bases between. The CDR3 runs to 14 residues. The CDR3 protein is CASSIRGQGTEAFF. The CDR3 DNA is TGTGCCAGTAGTATAAGGGGTCAGGGCACTGAAGCTTTCTTT.

V is TRBV30 and J is TRBJ2-2; no firm D call. The CDR3 has 13 residues. Germline V lookup: CDR1 GTSNPN, CDR2 SVGIG (reference sequence). V gave up 3 bases and J gave up 1 base, with 6 bases separating them. The CDR3 coding sequence is TGTGCCTGGAGACCAGGGAACACCGGGGAGCTGTTTTTT. Encoded protein: CAWRPGNTGELFF.

This clonotype has just one count. The DNA of the CDR3 is TGCAGTGCCATAGGACAGGGGGTTGGTGGCTACACCTTC. It encodes CSAIGQGVGGYTF. V usage is TRBV20-1 and J usage is TRBJ1-2; TRBD1 matches 10 bases. Trimming cost V 6 bases and J 7 bases; bases outside gene matches: 8. Germline assignment: CDR1 DFQATT and CDR2 SNEGSKA (reference sequence). This CDR3 is built from 13 residues.

The chain is built from TRBV6-6 and TRBJ2-1, with 11 bases fitting TRBD1. The V gene end was trimmed by 4 bases and the J gene end by 4 bases; junction bases not matched to a gene: 3. The CDR3 has 15 amino acids. Germline V gives CDR1 MNHNY, CDR2 SVGAGI (reference sequence). Here the CDR3 DNA reads TGTGCCAGCAGTTCTGGGGACAGGGGGTACAATGAGCAGTTCTTC. Its translation is CASSSGDRGYNEQFF.

This chain joins TRBV7-2 and TRBJ2-1; D may be TRBD2 (6 bases). Trimming cost V 6 bases and J 7 bases, with 19 bases left between them. From germline, CDR1 is SGHTA and CDR2 FQGNSA. The CDR3 has 15 amino acids. The CDR3 reads CASRKSGSAGNEQFF. CDR3 DNA: TGTGCCAGCAGGAAAAGCGGGTCGGCAGGAAATGAGCAGTTCTTC.

The rearrangement joins TRBV5-1 to TRBJ1-2; D gene ambiguous. The germline V and J ends were trimmed by 0 bases and 4 bases, with 7 bases remaining between them. The CDR3 spans 13 residues. Germline-derived CDR1 and CDR2 are SGHRS and YFSETQ. CDR3 nucleotide sequence: TGCGCCAGCAGCTTGGACAGTTCCTATGGCTACACCTTC. Amino acid sequence: CASSLDSSYGYTF.

This chain connects TRBV28 to TRBJ1-4; the D gene is possibly TRBD1 (5 bases). The CDR3 has 12 residues. Germline assignment: CDR1 MDHEN and CDR2 SYDVKM. Trimming cost V 2 bases and J 10 bases, with 8 bases left between them. CDR3 sequence reads: CASSLQGGKLFF. DNA for the CDR3: TGTGCCAGCAGTTTACAGGGAGGAAAACTGTTTTTT.

V usage is TRBV18 and J usage is TRBJ1-4, with 7 bases that match TRBD1. This CDR3 is built from 14 residues. Germline V lookup: CDR1 KGHSH, CDR2 LQKENI. After removal of 6 bases from V and 7 bases from J, the junction contained 8 bases not matched to a gene. Written as DNA, the CDR3 is TGTGCCAGCTCCCCTACAGGGGTCGGTGAAAAACTGTTTTTT. This translates into CASSPTGVGEKLFF.

This sequence joins TRBV28 and TRBJ2-7; tentatively, D is TRBD1 or TRBD2 (6 bases each). Germline loops: CDR1 MDHEN, CDR2 SYDVKM. CDR3 length: 14 amino acids. The V end lost 5 bases, the J end lost 0 bases, and 11 bases lay between the germline ends. The CDR3 DNA follows: TGTGCCAGCAGTCCCGGGGGCAGCTCCTACGAGCAGTACTTC. It yields the protein CASSPGGSSYEQYF.